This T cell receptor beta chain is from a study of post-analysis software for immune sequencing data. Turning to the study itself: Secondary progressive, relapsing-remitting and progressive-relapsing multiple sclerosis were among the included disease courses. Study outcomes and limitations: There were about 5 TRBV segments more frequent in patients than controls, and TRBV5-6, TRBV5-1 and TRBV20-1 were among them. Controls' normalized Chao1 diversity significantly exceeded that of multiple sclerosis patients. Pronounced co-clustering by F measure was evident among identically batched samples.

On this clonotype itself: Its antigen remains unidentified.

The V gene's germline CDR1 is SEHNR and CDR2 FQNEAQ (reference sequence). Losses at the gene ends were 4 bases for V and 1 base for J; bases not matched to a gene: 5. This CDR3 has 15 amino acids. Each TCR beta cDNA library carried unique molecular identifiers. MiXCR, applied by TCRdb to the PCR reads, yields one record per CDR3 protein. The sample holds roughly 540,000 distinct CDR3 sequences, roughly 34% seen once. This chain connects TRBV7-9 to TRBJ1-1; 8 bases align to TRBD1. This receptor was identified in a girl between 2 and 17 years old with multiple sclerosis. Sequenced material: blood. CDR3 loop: CASSWGTGRNTEAFF. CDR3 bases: TGTGCCAGCAGCTGGGGGACAGGCCGGAACACTGAAGCTTTCTTT.